This T cell receptor (beta chain) was recorded in a study of blood T cells in healthy people across ages. They isolated at least 6 million PBMCs from each sample. Total RNA was isolated from each sample in quantities of at least 6 micrograms. This clonotype has at least ten counts. Trimming took off 0 bases at V and 2 bases at J, with 6 bases between the two ends. The CDR3 is 14 amino acids. CDR1 and CDR2 from the germline V gene are SGHRS and YFSETQ. A second PCR of about 7 to 11 cycles used a sample-barcoded 5' primer and a J-beta primer mix. Every cDNA was tagged by a template-switch adaptor with 12 random nucleotides. Via MiXCR, TCRdb re-called the 5' RACE reads, giving one row per CDR3 protein. The profile shows around 1,500,000 distinct CDR3 sequences, roughly 27% of them singletons.

Input material: blood. The receptor comes from a woman aged 30 to 39 in good health. The chain joins TRBV5-1 to TRBJ2-4, with D maybe TRBD2 (5 bases). CDR3 nucleotide sequence: TGCGCCAGCAGCTTGGCGGGGACCAAAAACATTCAGTACTTC. Translating gives CASSLAGTKNIQYF.